What follows are 24 T cell receptor beta chains derived from one specimen sequenced in a study of blood T cell repertoires in COVID-19. TCRdb's table, derived via immunoSEQ multiplex PCR, lists solely in-frame clones and lacks some. The table includes 160,000 or so clones, roughly 89% detected once. The sample consisted of peripheral blood. The receptor set was obtained from a woman aged 55-70 years who had recovered from COVID-19.

The chain employs TRBV20-1 and TRBJ2-3; 10 bases align to TRBD2. The CDR3 runs to 15 residues. V shed 3 bases, J shed 10 bases, and the junction held 13 bases outside the gene matches. Germline CDR1 and CDR2: DFQATT and SNEGSKA (reference sequence). CDR3 amino acids: CSASLTAGGPQAQYF. The CDR3, as DNA: TGCAGTGCTAGTTTGACAGCGGGGGGGCCCCAGGCGCAGTATTTT.

The chain recombines TRBV5-5 with TRBJ1-5; D might be TRBD1 (5 bases). V lost 5 bases, J lost 4 bases, and 13 bases lay in between. Germline CDR1 reads SGHKS; CDR2 reads YYEKEE (reference sequence). This CDR3 is built from 14 residues. This CDR3 reads CASSLIQGNQPQHF. CDR3 DNA sequence: TGTGCCAGCAGTTTAATTCAGGGAAATCAGCCCCAGCATTTT.

The count of this clone is one. This chain joins TRBV28 and TRBJ2-5; D not certain. Trimming took off 4 bases at V and 5 bases at J, with 17 bases between the two ends. The CDR3 consists of 15 residues. Per the germline V gene, CDR1 is MDHEN and CDR2 is SYDVKM. CDR3 sequence: CASSSPAGTTETQYF. The CDR3 bases are TGTGCCAGCAGTTCCCCAGCAGGAACAACGGAGACCCAGTACTTC.

This chain links TRBV9 with TRBJ1-1; D ambiguous. Deletions cut 0 bases from V and 1 base from J, with 4 bases between. CDR3 length: 13 amino acids. CDR1 is SGDLS, CDR2 YYNGEE, per germline. CDR3 sequence: CASSVDSNTEAFF. The CDR3 DNA reads TGTGCCAGCAGCGTAGACTCGAACACTGAAGCTTTCTTT.

At least ten counts were recorded for this clone. The chain uses TRBV15 and TRBJ1-4, with D unclear. Trimming took 4 bases from V and 5 from J, leaving 8 bases between them. The CDR3 covers 13 residues. CDR1 and CDR2 (germline): LNHNV, YYDKDF (reference sequence). CDR3 nucleotide sequence: TGTGCCACCAGCATGGGCCGGAATGAAAAACTGTTTTTT. Protein: CATSMGRNEKLFF.

V and J are TRBV29-1 and TRBJ1-2; TRBD1 matches 8 bases. CDR1 is SQVTM, CDR2 ANQGSEA, per germline. The CDR3 runs 11 residues. V shed 5 bases, J shed 6 bases, and the junction held 2 bases outside the gene matches. CDR3 amino acids: CSVPTGDGYTF. The CDR3 DNA follows: TGCAGCGTTCCGACAGGGGATGGCTACACCTTC.

This clone came up once. This chain uses TRBV6-6 with TRBJ1-6; 7 bases are a match to TRBD1. This CDR3 is 15 amino acids long. V shed 2 bases and J 13 bases; nucleotides not matched to a gene: 11. Germline V CDR1 and CDR2: MNHNY, SVGAGI (reference sequence). CDR3 loop: CASSYEWTGGSPLHF. CDR3 nucleotide sequence: TGTGCCAGCAGTTACGAGTGGACAGGCGGGTCTCCCCTCCACTTT.

This chain connects TRBV5-1 to TRBJ2-7; perhaps TRBD2 as D (6 bases). Trimming stripped 0 bases from V and 5 bases from J, with 15 bases between. Germline values: CDR1 SGHRS, CDR2 YFSETQ. The CDR3 length is 15 residues. The CDR3 DNA sequence: TGCGCCAGCAGCTTGGCCGCGGGAACTGGAGACGAGCAGTACTTC. It encodes CASSLAAGTGDEQYF. Full variable domain (outside the CDR3, taken from reference TRBV5-1 and TRBJ2-7): KAGVTQTPRYLIKTRGQQVTLSCSPISGHRSVSWYQQTPGQGLQFLFEYFSETQRNKGNFPGRFSGRQFSNSRSEMNVSTLELGDSALYLCASSLAAGTGDEQYFGPGTRLTVT.

CDR3 in amino acids: CASSLLDRMGEKLFF. The CDR3 DNA reads as TGTGCCAGCAGCTTACTGGACAGGATGGGTGAAAAACTGTTTTTT. The V gene is TRBV7-2, the J gene TRBJ1-4; 7 bases are shared with TRBD1. CDR3 length equals 15 residues. Germline CDR1 and CDR2: SGHTA and FQGNSA. V lost 2 bases and J lost 7; bases outside the gene matches: 7. Full variable domain (rest looked up from reference TRBV7-2 and TRBJ1-4): GAGVSQSPSNKVTEKGKDVELRCDPISGHTALYWYRQSLGQGLEFLIYFQGNSAPDKSGLPSDRFSAERTGGSVSTLTIQRTQQEDSAVYLCASSLLDRMGEKLFFGSGTQLSVL.

The rearrangement joins TRBV4-2 to TRBJ2-1; perhaps TRBD2 as D (5 bases). The V gene lost 3 bases and the J gene lost 6 bases, with 12 bases spanning the gap. This CDR3 is 14 amino acids long. The germline gives CDR1 LGHNA, CDR2 YNFKEQ. The CDR3 bases are TGTGCCAGCAGCCACCGGGGAATTGGCAATGAGCAGTTCTTC. Translating it yields CASSHRGIGNEQFF.

About this clone: The CDR3 does not close with the conserved phenylalanine or tryptophan, likely indicating a read error. Because the CDR3's place on the DNA is in doubt, the DNA is left out and the CDR3 is given as listed by TCRdb. The chain joins TRBV4-1 to TRBJ1-5. In germline, CDR1 is MGHRA, CDR2 YSYEKL. With termini counted, the CDR3 has 12 amino acids. The CDR3 sequence: CASSQDWNPGDP.

V usage is TRBV4-1 and J usage is TRBJ1-2; no firm D call. The CDR3 has 15 amino acids. Trimming cost V 0 bases and J 4 bases, with 12 bases left between them. Germline V lookup: CDR1 MGHRA, CDR2 YSYEKL. In DNA form, the CDR3 reads TGCGCCAGCAGCCAAGAGGGTCGGGGAACCTATGGCTACACCTTC. Its protein product is CASSQEGRGTYGYTF.

V is TRBV14 and J is TRBJ1-2; TRBD1 matches at 9 bases. Unmatched junction bases numbered 4, after V lost 4 bases and J lost 7 bases. Germline V gene lookup returns CDR1 SGHDN and CDR2 FVKESK. The CDR3 is made up of 13 amino acids. CDR3: CASSPGTGFGYTF. The CDR3 nucleotides are TGTGCCAGCAGCCCCGGGACAGGGTTTGGCTACACCTTC.

This clone was seen only a few times. The CDR3 DNA follows: TGTGCCAGCAGAATCGGCGGCCCTGCAGAGACGTACGAGCAGTACTTC. This codes for CASRIGGPAETYEQYF. The gene calls are TRBV5-4 and TRBJ2-7, with D unresolved. This CDR3 is built from 16 residues. Germline V lookup: CDR1 SGHNT, CDR2 YYREEE (reference sequence). V was trimmed by 5 bases and J by 4 bases, leaving 22 bases between them.

V and J are TRBV7-8 and TRBJ1-3; TRBD1 aligns across 7 bases. The length of the CDR3 is 15 residues. The germline V gene encodes CDR1 SGHVS and CDR2 FQNEAQ. V trimming: 5 bases; J trimming: 0 bases; junction bases outside the gene matches: 4. CDR3 DNA sequence: TGTGCCAGCAGCCCCAGGGGGGTCTCTGGAAACACCATATATTTT. Translation gives CASSPRGVSGNTIYF.

The rearrangement uses TRBV24-1 and TRBJ2-3, with 8 nucleotides matching TRBD1. V lost 5 bases to trimming and J lost 4 bases; unmatched junction nucleotides: 13. The CDR3 is 17 residues long. CDR1 and CDR2 from the germline V gene are KGHDR and SFDVKD. The CDR3 reads CATSVGSGQGASDTQYF. CDR3 sequence (DNA): TGTGCCACCAGTGTAGGTTCCGGGCAGGGGGCCTCAGATACGCAGTATTTT.

V gene TRBV28 combines with J gene TRBJ2-2, with 9 bases that match TRBD2. With 4 bases clipped from V and 14 bases from J, the junction kept 23 bases outside the gene matches. The germline gives CDR1 MDHEN, CDR2 SYDVKM. The CDR3 runs 18 residues. The CDR3 sequence is CASSYLLDSGGDRKDLFF. The CDR3 DNA follows: TGTGCCAGCAGTTACCTATTGGATAGCGGGGGTGATCGCAAAGATCTGTTTTTT. Using reference TRBV28 and TRBJ2-2 for the parts outside the CDR3, the full variable domain is DVKVTQSSRYLVKRTGEKVFLECVQDMDHENMFWYRQDPGLGLRLIYFSYDVKMKEKGDIPEGYSVSREKKERFSLILESASTNQTSMYLCASSYLLDSGGDRKDLFFGEGSRLTVL.

V gene TRBV27 combines with J gene TRBJ1-1; D perhaps matches TRBD1 (6 bases). The germline V and J ends were trimmed by 5 bases and 4 bases, with 14 bases remaining between them. The CDR3 covers 14 residues. Germline CDR1 MNHEY, CDR2 SMNVEV (reference sequence). The CDR3 sequence: CASSHPQGITEAFF. The DNA for the CDR3 is TGTGCCAGCAGTCATCCTCAGGGGATCACTGAAGCTTTCTTT.

The sample holds many counts of this clone. The rearrangement links TRBV30 to TRBJ1-2; 8 bases map to TRBD1. The germline gives CDR1 GTSNPN, CDR2 SVGIG (reference sequence). Unmatched junction bases numbered 3, after V lost 1 base and J lost 8 bases. The length of the CDR3 is 12 residues. In DNA form, the CDR3 reads TGTGCCTGGAGTGCAGGGGGCGCGGGCTACACCTTC. It codes for CAWSAGGAGYTF. The variable domain in full, completed from reference TRBV30 and TRBJ1-2, reads SQTIHQWPATLVQPVGSPLSLECTVEGTSNPNLYWYRQAAGRGLQLLFYSVGIGQISSEVPQNLSASRPQDRQFILSSKKLLLSDSGFYLCAWSAGGAGYTFGSGTRLTVV.

This chain connects TRBV19 to TRBJ1-3; possibly TRBD1 for D (5 bases). Germline-derived CDR1 and CDR2 are LNHDA and SQIVND (reference sequence). The CDR3 loop spans 14 amino acids. Trimming pared 5 bases from V and 0 bases from J, leaving 8 bases between. In nucleotides, the CDR3 is TGTGCCAGTAGTCCGACAGTCTCTGGAAACACCATATATTTT. Translating gives CASSPTVSGNTIYF. Full variable domain (rest looked up from reference TRBV19 and TRBJ1-3): DGGITQSPKYLFRKEGQNVTLSCEQNLNHDAMYWYRQDPGQGLRLIYYSQIVNDFQKGDIAEGYSVSREKKESFPLTVTSAQKNPTAFYLCASSPTVSGNTIYFGEGSWLTVV.

The gene calls are TRBV18 and TRBJ1-2; 7 nucleotides agree with TRBD1. This CDR3 is built from 15 residues. Germline trimming cut 6 bases from V and 4 bases from J; bases unmatched to any gene: 11. The germline CDR1 and CDR2 sequences are KGHSH and LQKENI. In DNA, the CDR3 is TGTGCCAGCTCTCCTCAATCCGGGACAGTCTATGGCTACACCTTC. It is translated as CASSPQSGTVYGYTF.

This chain uses TRBV7-9 with TRBJ1-2; 8 bases agree with TRBD1. J gave up 13 bases and V 5 bases, and 6 bases lay outside the gene matches. This CDR3 region has 11 residues. Germline V gene data show CDR1 as SEHNR and CDR2 as FQNEAQ (reference sequence). CDR3 sequence: CASSTQGGLTF. The CDR3 nucleotides are TGTGCCAGCAGCACACAGGGGGGCCTCACCTTC.

This chain joins TRBV7-9 and TRBJ1-3; maybe TRBD1 (6 bases). The germline gives CDR1 SEHNR, CDR2 FQNEAQ (reference sequence). The CDR3 totals 15 residues. V was clipped by 5 bases and J by 4 bases, with 15 bases between them. The CDR3 sequence is CASSPPGARGNTIYF. The CDR3 DNA sequence: TGTGCCAGCAGCCCCCCAGGGGCGCGAGGAAACACCATATATTTT.

This clone was observed a few times. The rearrangement joins TRBV5-1 to TRBJ2-3; tentative D call: TRBD1 (5 bases). Germline V gene lookup returns CDR1 SGHRS and CDR2 YFSETQ. The ends were cut back, 4 bases at V and 0 bases at J, with 15 bases in the middle. The length of the CDR3 is 16 residues. Here the CDR3 reads CASSPLSGQSTDTQYF. The CDR3 region has the DNA TGCGCCAGCAGCCCGCTTTCTGGACAAAGCACAGATACGCAGTATTTT. The complete variable domain, with remaining parts taken from reference TRBV5-1 and TRBJ2-3, reads KAGVTQTPRYLIKTRGQQVTLSCSPISGHRSVSWYQQTPGQGLQFLFEYFSETQRNKGNFPGRFSGRQFSNSRSEMNVSTLELGDSALYLCASSPLSGQSTDTQYFGPGTRLTVL.